A selection of T cell receptor beta chains follows, all from one sample in a study of blood T cell repertoires in COVID-19. Profiling relied on immunoSEQ multiplex PCR, and the TCRdb table lists in-frame clones only, not all of them. The sample yields about 260,000 clones, roughly 84% seen once. What was sequenced was peripheral blood. The receptors originated from a man aged 55 to 69 with acute or convalescent COVID-19. Both conserved end residues are part of each CDR3. A D gene is named only where the DNA matches it firmly. Clone size is given for some rows only: seen once, a few or many times, or a class if the clone is expanded.

j_gene,v_gene,d_gene,abundance,len,CDR3aa,CDR3nt
TRBJ1-1,TRBV27,TRBD1,-,15,CASTLTQGSSTEAFF,TGTGCCAGCACCCTAACACAGGGGTCGAGCACTGAAGCTTTCTTT
TRBJ2-3,TRBV11-3,-,-,12,CASSLGGDTQYF,TGTGCCAGCAGCTTGGGGGGTGACACGCAGTATTTT
TRBJ1-2,TRBV18,TRBD1,-,13,CASSRDRGHGYTF,TGTGCCAGCTCACGGGACAGGGGGCATGGCTACACCTTC
TRBJ2-5,TRBV5-6,-,-,16,CASSLSRRVDLETQYF,TGTGCCAGCAGCTTGAGTCGCAGGGTTGATTTAGAGACCCAGTACTTC
TRBJ2-5,TRBV28,-,-,14,CASSFRRGQETQYF,TGTGCCAGCAGTTTCAGGAGGGGCCAAGAGACCCAGTACTTC
TRBJ2-7,TRBV28,TRBD1,-,12,CAIQGAPYEQYF,TGTGCCATTCAGGGGGCCCCCTACGAGCAGTACTTC
TRBJ2-2,TRBV18,-,-,17,CASSPKKSTSGTGELFF,TGTGCCAGCTCACCAAAAAAGAGTACCTCGGGCACCGGGGAGCTGTTTTTT
TRBJ2-6,TRBV19,-,once,15,CASSIGSSGANVLTF,TGTGCCAGTAGTATAGGGAGTTCTGGGGCCAACGTCCTGACTTTC
TRBJ2-2,TRBV5-1,TRBD1,-,16,CASSINRGLITGELFF,TGCGCCAGCAGCATAAACAGGGGGCTGATCACCGGGGAGCTGTTTTTT
TRBJ1-4,TRBV7-2,-,-,13,CASSSRAGGGLFF,TGTGCCAGCAGCTCCCGTGCGGGGGGAGGTCTGTTTTTT
TRBJ2-7,TRBV27,TRBD2,-,14,CASSIAGRTYEQYF,TGTGCCAGCAGCATAGCGGGACGAACCTACGAGCAGTACTTC
TRBJ2-7,TRBV19,TRBD2,-,14,CASSASSGPYEQYF,TGTGCCAGTAGTGCCTCTAGCGGCCCCTACGAGCAGTACTTC
TRBJ2-3,TRBV19,-,-,12,CASRQTTDTQYF,TGTGCCAGTAGACAGACCACAGATACGCAGTATTTT
TRBJ2-1,TRBV2,TRBD1,-,14,CASSPGTGFGEQFF,TGTGCCAGCAGTCCCGGGACAGGGTTTGGTGAGCAGTTCTTC
TRBJ2-7,TRBV9,TRBD2,-,15,CASSVAGGGPYEQYF,TGTGCCAGCAGCGTAGCGGGGGGGGGCCCATACGAGCAGTACTTC
TRBJ2-1,TRBV6-5,-,-,15,CASGIQGSSYNEQFF,TGTGCCAGCGGAATCCAGGGGAGCTCCTACAATGAGCAGTTCTTC
TRBJ2-6,TRBV29-1,TRBD2,-,18,CSVEDLVREGRGANVLTF,TGCAGCGTTGAAGATCTGGTCAGGGAGGGAAGAGGGGCCAACGTCCTGACTTTC
TRBJ1-3,TRBV19,-,once,14,CASSRPGPGNTIYF,TGTGCCAGTAGTAGGCCAGGGCCTGGAAACACCATATATTTT
TRBJ2-5,TRBV30,-,-,11,CAWSPLETQYF,TGTGCCTGGAGTCCACTGGAGACCCAGTACTTC
TRBJ1-1,TRBV3-1/TRBV3-2,-,few,11,CASSDLREAFF,TGTGCCAGCAGCGACCTGAGGGAGGCTTTCTTT
TRBJ1-1,TRBV7-3,-,few,13,CASSYTQNTEAFF,TGTGCCAGCAGCTACACACAGAACACTGAAGCTTTCTTT
TRBJ1-2,TRBV19,-,-,14,CASNTRQGLRGYTF,TGTGCCAGTAACACGAGGCAGGGTTTGCGCGGCTACACCTTC
TRBJ2-6,TRBV9,TRBD1,-,18,CASSVGTGRRSGANVLTF,TGTGCCAGCAGCGTAGGGACAGGGAGACGTTCTGGGGCCAACGTCCTGACTTTC
TRBJ2-7,TRBV28,TRBD1,-,13,CASSLAGGYEQYF,TGTGCCAGCAGTTTGGCAGGGGGTTACGAGCAGTACTTC
TRBJ2-7,TRBV10-3,-,-,16,CAISESDGVGAYEQYF,TGTGCCATCAGTGAGTCGGACGGCGTAGGGGCCTACGAGCAGTACTTC
TRBJ1-5,TRBV30,-,-,13,CALSGIGDQPQHF,TGTGCCTTGTCTGGCATAGGAGATCAGCCCCAGCATTTT
TRBJ1-2,TRBV4-1,TRBD1,few,14,CASSQDRGSSGYTF,TGCGCCAGCAGCCAAGACAGGGGGAGTTCGGGGTACACCTTC
TRBJ2-3,TRBV10-1,TRBD1,-,15,CASSERDRATDTQYF,TGCGCCAGCAGTGAACGGGACAGGGCGACAGATACGCAGTATTTT
TRBJ1-1,TRBV4-1,TRBD1,-,17,CASSQGTGGRRNTEAFF,TGCGCCAGCAGCCAAGGGACAGGGGGCAGGAGGAACACTGAAGCTTTCTTT